The 30 T cell receptor beta chains in this list originate from one sample, sequenced in a study of vaccination and CD4 T cells after COVID-19. As for treatment: approximately 9-day PBMC culture with coronavirus spike peptide pools or control peptides (ViraFEST assay). The Oncomine TCR Beta short-read assay was what sequenced the DNA obtained from cultured CD4+ T cells. Via MiXCR, TCRdb re-called the PCR reads, giving one row per CDR3 protein. The table shows some 15,000 distinct CDR3 sequences, with roughly 29% occurring only once. Their cognate antigens are unknown. Sequenced: cultured CD4+ T cells from blood. These receptors were taken from a human donor with COVID-19.

The chain carries TRBV20-1 and TRBJ1-6; 11 nucleotides match TRBD1. Germline V gives CDR1 DFQATT, CDR2 SNEGSKA (reference sequence). The CDR3 loop spans 17 amino acids. V was clipped by 1 base and J by 7 bases; unmatched bases: 9. The CDR3 reads CSARGGRDRGGNSPLHF. The CDR3 bases are TGCAGTGCTAGAGGCGGCCGGGACAGGGGGGGGAATTCACCCCTCCACTTT.

The V and J genes are TRBV20-1 and TRBJ2-2; 8 bases map to TRBD2. There are 14 residues in the CDR3. V was clipped by 6 bases and J by 4 bases; unmatched bases: 7. The germline CDR1 and CDR2 sequences are DFQATT and SNEGSKA (reference sequence). The CDR3 loop reads CSANSGVRTGELFF. The CDR3 bases are TGCAGTGCGAATAGCGGGGTCCGCACCGGGGAGCTGTTTTTT.

This clonotype turned up a few times. V usage is TRBV6-1 and J usage is TRBJ1-1, with TRBD1 as a possible D gene (6 bases). The CDR3 consists of 13 residues. In germline, CDR1 is MNHNS, CDR2 SASEGT. Trimming shortened V by 0 bases and J by 5 bases, and 7 bases separated the two germline ends. The chain's CDR3 is CASSEAQGTEAFF. The CDR3 region has the DNA TGTGCCAGCAGTGAAGCGCAGGGGACTGAAGCTTTCTTT.

This clonotype was observed a handful of times. The V call is TRBV7-9, the J call TRBJ1-2; D may be TRBD1 (5 bases). Germline CDR1 reads SEHNR; CDR2 reads FQNEAQ (reference sequence). This CDR3 comprises 13 residues. V was clipped by 8 bases and J by 5 bases, with 15 bases between them. This CDR3 is CASGYRQSYGYTF. CDR3 sequence (DNA): TGTGCCAGCGGATATCGACAGTCTTATGGCTACACCTTC.

The chain recombines TRBV7-2 with TRBJ1-3; D possibly corresponds to TRBD1 (5 bases). V dropped 1 base and J dropped 3 bases, with 7 bases sitting between them. The CDR3 has 14 residues. Germline V lookup: CDR1 SGHTA, CDR2 FQGNSA. The CDR3 loop reads CASSLGDVGNTIYF. The CDR3 region has the DNA TGTGCCAGCAGCTTAGGGGACGTTGGAAACACCATATATTTT.

This rearrangement joins TRBV21-1 to TRBJ2-1; TRBD1 was called by the table and not checked on the DNA. TRBV21-1 is noted as a pseudogene. CDR3 length: 16 residues. This CDR3 reads CASSKTGGSSYNEQFF. In DNA, the CDR3 is TGTGCCAGCAGCAAGACGGGGGGTAGCTCCTACAATGAGCAGTTCTTC.

This clonotype occurred a few times. This rearrangement joins TRBV30 to TRBJ2-1; D is unresolved. CDR3 size: 12 residues. CDR1 is GTSNPN and CDR2 is SVGIG in the germline V gene (reference sequence). Trimming stripped 7 bases from V and 7 bases from J, with 14 bases between. This CDR3 reads CAYSQWGNEQFF. In nucleotides, the CDR3 is TGTGCCTACTCCCAATGGGGTAATGAGCAGTTCTTC.

This clonotype has a handful of counts. The chain combines TRBV28 with TRBJ1-5; D is undetermined. Trimming removed 2 bases from V and 5 bases from J, with 4 bases in between. This CDR3 is 12 amino acids long. CDR1 and CDR2 from the germline V gene are MDHEN and SYDVKM. DNA for the CDR3: TGTGCCAGCAGTTTAGATCATCAGCCCCAGCATTTT. This codes for CASSLDHQPQHF.

The rearrangement uses TRBV6-1 and TRBJ1-2; tentative D call: TRBD1 (6 bases). Germline V gene sequence: CDR1 MNHNS, CDR2 SASEGT. The length of the CDR3 is 14 residues. Trimming cost V 6 bases and J 4 bases, with 15 bases left between them. The CDR3 DNA reads TGTGCCAGCAGCTCGGGGGGGCTCGGCTATGGCTACACCTTC. Protein: CASSSGGLGYGYTF.

This clonotype was seen a few times. The gene calls are TRBV6-1 and TRBJ2-7, with TRBD2 identical over 10 bases. Losses at the gene ends were 7 bases for V and 1 base for J; bases not matched to a gene: 4. The CDR3 is 14 residues long. The germline CDR1 and CDR2 sequences are MNHNS and SASEGT. CDR3 residues: CASNLAGVSYEQYF. The CDR3 DNA reads as TGTGCCAGCAATCTAGCGGGGGTGTCCTACGAGCAGTACTTC.

This clonotype was found a few times. J is TRBJ1-4 and V is TRBV7-9; 7 bases are shared with TRBD1. Germline CDR1 is SEHNR and CDR2 is FQNEAQ (reference sequence). The CDR3 totals 16 residues. Trimming at V came to 5 bases and at J to 4 bases, leaving 10 bases not matched to a gene. Written as DNA, the CDR3 is TGTGCCAGCAGCCCCACAGGGGTCCGGGGTAATGAAAAACTGTTTTTT. Encoded protein: CASSPTGVRGNEKLFF.

This clonotype turned up a few times. V gene TRBV7-8 combines with J gene TRBJ1-5; D is possibly TRBD1 (6 bases). Per germline, CDR1 SGHVS and CDR2 FQNEAQ. V was cut by 1 base and J by 6 bases, with 13 bases left in between. The CDR3 spans 15 residues. The CDR3 sequence is CASSLEQGISQPQHF. The CDR3 DNA reads TGTGCCAGCAGCTTAGAACAGGGTATCAGTCAGCCCCAGCATTTT.

This clonotype was observed a few times. The chain carries TRBV6-1 and TRBJ2-3, with D maybe TRBD2 (5 bases). The V end was cut by 0 bases, the J end by 3 bases, with 13 bases between. In germline, CDR1 is MNHNS, CDR2 SASEGT. The CDR3 is made up of 16 amino acids. The CDR3 is CASSEAGGPGTDTQYF. The CDR3, as DNA: TGTGCCAGCAGTGAAGCCGGAGGTCCGGGTACAGATACGCAGTATTTT.

The V gene is TRBV29-1, the J gene TRBJ2-2, with 16 bases fitting TRBD2. The CDR3 consists of 16 residues. The J segment lost 7 bases and the V segment lost 3 bases, leaving 5 bases of the junction unmatched. Germline loops: CDR1 SQVTM, CDR2 ANQGSEA. The DNA for the CDR3 is TGCAGCGTTGATGGGACTAGCGGGGGGGTCGGCGGGGAGCTGTTTTTT. Translated: CSVDGTSGGVGGELFF.

This clonotype was detected only a few times. V and J are TRBV7-3 and TRBJ2-5, with D uncertain. The germline V gene encodes CDR1 SGHTA and CDR2 FQGTGA. Trimming left V 2 bases short and J 2 bases short, with 9 bases between. The CDR3 covers 14 residues. CDR3 residues: CASSLGPSQETQYF. CDR3 sequence (DNA): TGTGCCAGCAGCTTAGGCCCGTCTCAAGAGACCCAGTACTTC.

The chain employs TRBV10-3 and TRBJ2-2, with TRBD2 identical over 7 bases. The germline gives CDR1 ENHRY, CDR2 SYGVKD. The CDR3 is 17 amino acids. With 0 bases clipped from V and 2 bases from J, the junction kept 6 bases outside the gene matches. In DNA form, the CDR3 reads TGTGCCATCAGTGAGTCAGCGGGGCCTACTAACACCGGGGAGCTGTTTTTT. Amino acids: CAISESAGPTNTGELFF.

The chain joins TRBV4-1 to TRBJ2-3; no reliable D call. The germline CDR1 and CDR2 sequences are MGHRA and YSYEKL. With 3 bases removed from V and 4 bases from J, the gap between germline ends came to 14 bases. The CDR3 runs 15 residues. In DNA, the CDR3 is TGCGCCAGCAGCCACTCGTTATCGGGCGCAGATACGCAGTATTTT. Protein sequence: CASSHSLSGADTQYF.

The J gene is TRBJ2-7, the V gene TRBV7-6; 8 bases match TRBD1. In germline, CDR1 is SGHVS, CDR2 FNYEAQ. The V segment lost 5 bases and the J segment 4 bases; nucleotides outside the gene matches: 10. CDR3 length: 15 amino acids. The CDR3 DNA sequence: TGTGCCAGCAGCCCACAGGGGGGCCTGTTGTACGAGCAGTACTTC. Residues: CASSPQGGLLYEQYF. The full variable domain, with the rest looked up from reference TRBV7-6 and TRBJ2-7, is GAGVSQSPRYKVTKRGQDVALRCDPISGHVSLYWYRQALGQGPEFLTYFNYEAQQDKSGLPNDRFSAERPEGSISTLTIQRTEQRDSAMYRCASSPQGGLLYEQYFGPGTRLTVT.

This clonotype came up a few times. The V and J genes are TRBV19 and TRBJ1-1, with TRBD1 identical over 8 bases. Germline lookup yields CDR1 LNHDA and CDR2 SQIVND (reference sequence). The CDR3 is 15 amino acids. J gave up 0 bases and V 8 bases, and 8 bases lay outside the gene matches. CDR3 region: CASPPRGRVNTEAFF. CDR3 nucleotides: TGTGCCAGTCCTCCCAGGGGGCGCGTGAACACTGAAGCTTTCTTT.

The chain uses TRBV6-2 or TRBV6-3 and TRBJ2-1, with 8 nucleotides matching TRBD2. V was clipped by 0 bases and J by 7 bases; unmatched bases: 8. This CDR3 comprises 16 residues. Germline V CDR1 and CDR2: MNHEY, SVGEGT. This CDR3 is CASSYSKRGGVNEQFF. DNA for the CDR3: TGTGCCAGCAGTTACTCGAAACGGGGGGGCGTAAATGAGCAGTTCTTC.

This clonotype turned up a few times. The chain carries TRBV2 and TRBJ2-3, with 9 bases identical to TRBD2. Germline assignment: CDR1 SNHLY and CDR2 FYNNEI. Trimming at V came to 0 bases and at J to 0 bases, leaving 7 bases not matched to a gene. The CDR3 spans 18 residues. The CDR3: CASSEAGVLAGSTDTQYF. The CDR3 DNA is TGTGCCAGCAGTGAAGCGGGGGTACTAGCGGGTAGCACAGATACGCAGTATTTT.

The V call is TRBV6-2 or TRBV6-3, the J call TRBJ2-3; 10 bases match TRBD1. CDR1 and CDR2 from the germline V gene are MNHEY and SVGEGT. The CDR3 spans 14 residues. Losses at the gene ends were 8 bases for V and 3 bases for J; bases not matched to a gene: 5. This CDR3 is CASCRDRGTDTQYF. DNA of the CDR3: TGTGCCAGCTGCCGGGACAGGGGTACAGATACGCAGTATTTT.

By proportion, this clonotype is medium-sized. The chain couples TRBV20-1 to TRBJ1-3; D is undetermined. From germline, CDR1 is DFQATT and CDR2 SNEGSKA (reference sequence). V was clipped by 6 bases and J by 0 bases, with 9 bases between them. CDR3 length equals 13 residues. CDR3 in DNA: TGCAGTGCCCGCGGACTCTCTGGAAACACCATATATTTT. Residues: CSARGLSGNTIYF.

There are a few counts of this clonotype. V gene TRBV19 combines with J gene TRBJ1-1; D may be TRBD1 (6 bases). V shed 1 base and J shed 11 bases, with 17 bases lying between them. The CDR3 sequence is 14 residues long. Germline assignment: CDR1 LNHDA and CDR2 SQIVND (reference sequence). CDR3 loop: CASSIGQASFGAFF. DNA for the CDR3: TGTGCCAGTAGTATAGGACAGGCAAGCTTCGGGGCTTTCTTT.

The chain is built from TRBV5-4 and TRBJ2-1; 12 nucleotides line up with TRBD2. This CDR3 is built from 14 residues. Germline assignment: CDR1 SGHNT and CDR2 YYREEE (reference sequence). V lost 0 bases, J lost 16 bases, and 8 bases stayed unmatched. CDR3 loop: CASSLALAGGELFF. The CDR3 region has the DNA TGTGCCAGCAGCTTGGCCCTAGCGGGGGGGGAGCTATTCTTC.

V gene TRBV28 combines with J gene TRBJ1-1; maybe TRBD1 (5 bases). V was trimmed by 5 bases and J by 5 bases, leaving 21 bases between them. The CDR3 loop spans 16 amino acids. Germline lookup yields CDR1 MDHEN and CDR2 SYDVKM. CDR3 coding DNA: TGTGCCAGCAGTGCGACCGGGGGGGATTCCAAGACTGAAGCTTTCTTT. This sequence encodes CASSATGGDSKTEAFF.

This clonotype was found a few times. The chain recombines TRBV20-1 with TRBJ1-4, with 9 bases matching TRBD1. The germline CDR1 and CDR2 sequences are DFQATT and SNEGSKA (reference sequence). V lost 3 bases to trimming and J lost 10 bases; unmatched junction nucleotides: 9. This CDR3 is 14 amino acids long. The CDR3 loop is CSASKGQGLAKLFF. The CDR3 region has the DNA TGCAGTGCTAGTAAGGGACAGGGACTAGCAAAACTGTTTTTT.

This chain joins TRBV28 and TRBJ1-5, with TRBD1 as a possible D gene (6 bases). CDR1 MDHEN and CDR2 SYDVKM come from the germline V gene. The CDR3 has 17 amino acids. Trimming removed 6 bases from V and 1 base from J, with 19 bases in between. Here the CDR3 DNA reads TGTGCCAGCAGGGGGTCCTCCTCGGGGGCGAGCAATCAGCCCCAGCATTTT. It specifies CASRGSSSGASNQPQHF.

The chain joins TRBV27 to TRBJ1-6; TRBD1 matches 8 bases. This CDR3 is 16 amino acids long. Germline V gene sequence: CDR1 MNHEY, CDR2 SMNVEV (reference sequence). The V gene end was trimmed by 5 bases and the J gene end by 0 bases; junction bases not matched to a gene: 3. The CDR3: CASSQGASSYNSPLHF. The DNA of the CDR3 is TGTGCCAGCAGTCAGGGGGCCAGCTCCTATAATTCACCCCTCCACTTT.

This clonotype appeared a few times. This chain connects TRBV6-5 to TRBJ1-1, with TRBD1 identical over 8 bases. Trimming cost V 2 bases and J 0 bases; bases outside gene matches: 5. CDR1 is MNHEY, CDR2 SVGAGI, per germline. The CDR3 covers 16 residues. The CDR3 here is CASSYTGGEMNTEAFF. Written as DNA, the CDR3 is TGTGCCAGCAGTTACACAGGGGGAGAGATGAACACTGAAGCTTTCTTT.